This TCR beta chain was profiled in a study of blood T cells in healthy people across ages. Concerning this clonotype itself: The antigen remains unidentified.

For every donor, a draw yielded about 10 milliliters of peripheral blood. Researchers report isolating at least 6 million PBMCs per sample. The study's findings and limits: Unknown donor CMV status possibly confounded expanded clonotype changes.

Next came a second PCR, run for about 7 to 12 cycles, which used a sample-barcoded 5' primer along with a J-beta primer mix. TCRdb processed the 5' RACE reads anew with MiXCR; each CDR3 protein has one entry. The sample yields hundreds of thousands of distinct CDR3 sequences, approximately 25% seen once. Trimming took off 6 bases at V and 7 bases at J, with 22 bases between the two ends. CDR1 and CDR2 (germline): DFQATT, SNEGSKA (reference sequence). This CDR3 has 15 amino acids. These same records also appear under a second study, on T cells of mothers and their children. Per that paper: Biologically related mothers and children overlapped slightly more than unrelated pairs, a non-significant difference.

The J gene is TRBJ2-1, the V gene TRBV20-1, with a possible D match to TRBD1 (6 bases). The specimen was blood. The TCR originated in a boy younger than 18 in good health. The DNA for the CDR3 is TGCAGTGCCGCGTTCGGGACACAAAACGGGAATGAGCAGTTCTTC. Amino acids: CSAAFGTQNGNEQFF.